The rows below give T cell receptor beta chains drawn from one sample of a study of regulatory T cells in long-lasting Graves disease. From the multiplex PCR reads, TCRdb called clonotypes with MiXCR, one entry per CDR3 protein. The table shows roughly 420,000 distinct CDR3 sequences, with about 15% occurring only once. This sample also belongs to another study, concerning T cells in Graves' hyperthyroidism and ophthalmopathy.

Sample: peripheral blood mononuclear cells (PBMCs), taken at new diagnosis, from a patient treated with antithyroid drugs. These receptors originate from a woman between 50 and 59 years old with Graves disease. CDR3s leave out the opening cysteine and the closing phenylalanine or tryptophan.

J gene | V gene | CDR3 protein
TRBJ1-4 | TRBV5-5 | ASTGTQDEKLF
TRBJ1-5 | TRBV28 | ASSRSGTQNQPQH
TRBJ2-7 | TRBV28 | ASSDAYEQY
TRBJ2-1 | TRBV10-1 | ASSETGAPYNEQF
TRBJ1-3 | TRBV19 | ASSIVGRYSGNTIY
TRBJ1-2 | TRBV13 | ASSLRDRGNYGYT
TRBJ2-1 | TRBV5-4 | ASSLAGGLAFSEQF
TRBJ2-2 | TRBV20-1 | SATRDRGIVGELF
TRBJ2-7 | TRBV5-1 | ASSLVAGENEQY
TRBJ2-3 | TRBV7-2 | ASSLLGLAVTDTQY
TRBJ2-7 | TRBV27 | ASSLRGATGGLYEQY
TRBJ1-4 | TRBV5-1 | ASSWGGTANEKLF
TRBJ2-7 | TRBV24-1 | ATSPSSGSSYEQY
TRBJ2-5 | TRBV28 | ASSYSGTRY
TRBJ2-7 | TRBV19 | ASSEGDRGVYEQY
TRBJ2-1 | TRBV12-3/TRBV12-4 | ASEFTNSYNEQF
TRBJ1-5 | TRBV27 | ASAGREGYSNQPQH
NA | TRBV7-9 | ASSHPDEGEYSYEQY
TRBJ1-1 | TRBV5-1 | ASSLETGHAGAEAF
TRBJ2-1 | TRBV6-9 | ASSFSSGQF
TRBJ2-3 | TRBV5-4 | ASSWDRNTQY
TRBJ2-7 | TRBV18 | ASSPGRAFYEQY
TRBJ2-7 | TRBV5-1 | ASSWGGGASYEQY
TRBJ1-1 | TRBV28 | ASSYRVEAF
TRBJ1-5 | TRBV5-1 | ASSKGQGDQPQH
TRBJ2-1 | TRBV29-1 | SVAHRLAGDNEQF
TRBJ2-7 | TRBV10-3 | AINPGQGAYEQY
TRBJ1-6 | TRBV5-4 | ASSPQANYNSPLH